These 2 T cell receptor beta chains originate from one sample sequenced in a study of blood T cell repertoires in COVID-19. Profiled with immunoSEQ multiplex PCR; TCRdb holds only in-frame clones, not every one. The table has fewer than 300,000 clones, roughly 85% seen once. Sequencing was carried out using peripheral blood. These receptors were obtained from a man between 45 and 60 years old with active or convalescent COVID-19.

This rearrangement joins TRBV27 to TRBJ2-3, with 7 bases identical to TRBD1. Trimming took 3 bases from V and 0 from J; bases not matched to a gene: 9. Germline CDR1 and CDR2: MNHEY and SMNVEV (reference sequence). There are 17 residues in the CDR3. The chain's CDR3 is CASSFVPRTGSTDTQYF. The CDR3 DNA is TGTGCCAGCAGTTTTGTACCAAGGACAGGCAGCACAGATACGCAGTATTTT.

V is TRBV5-6 and J is TRBJ2-3, with 8 bases identical to TRBD1. The CDR3 extends over 16 amino acids. V dropped 3 bases and J dropped 4; count of bases not matched to a gene: 10. Looked up from germline, CDR1 is SGHDT and CDR2 is YYEEEE. The CDR3 loop reads CASSSVQGAGADTQYF. CDR3 nucleotides: TGTGCCAGCAGCTCAGTCCAGGGGGCAGGGGCAGATACGCAGTATTTT. Using reference TRBV5-6 and TRBJ2-3 for the parts outside the CDR3, the full variable domain is DAGVTQSPTHLIKTRGQQVTLRCSPKSGHDTVSWYQQALGQGPQFIFQYYEEEERQRGNFPDRFSGHQFPNYSSELNVNALLLGDSALYLCASSSVQGAGADTQYFGPGTRLTVL.